The 26 T cell receptor beta chains reported below all come from one sample, sequenced in a study of blood T cell repertoires in COVID-19. TCRdb's table, derived via immunoSEQ multiplex PCR, lists solely in-frame clones and lacks some. The sample yields around 210,000 clones, about 82% seen once. The sample taken for sequencing was peripheral blood. Receptors originate from a man aged 60 to 75 with COVID-19, enrolled during active disease.

This clone was counted once. This sequence joins TRBV27 and TRBJ2-3; 7 bases line up with TRBD2. This CDR3 spans 14 amino acids. The V gene's germline CDR1 is MNHEY and CDR2 SMNVEV (reference sequence). V was clipped by 5 bases and J by 4 bases; unmatched bases: 6. The CDR3 bases are TGTGCCAGCAGTCTGGGACGGGAGGCAGATACGCAGTATTTT. This codes for CASSLGREADTQYF.

The chain is built from TRBV27 and TRBJ1-4; 9 bases agree with TRBD1. This CDR3 spans 15 amino acids. The germline CDR1 and CDR2 sequences are MNHEY and SMNVEV (reference sequence). Germline trimming cut 8 bases from V and 7 bases from J; bases unmatched to any gene: 11. The CDR3, as DNA: TGTGCCAGCCGTCCCCCACAGGGGGCAAGTGAAAAACTGTTTTTT. Protein product: CASRPPQGASEKLFF.

This CDR3 reads CASSLGTSGRTDTQYF. DNA of the CDR3: TGTGCCAGCAGCTTGGGGACTAGCGGGAGAACAGATACGCAGTATTTT. V is TRBV11-2 and J is TRBJ2-3; 14 bases fit TRBD2. With 3 bases clipped from V and 3 bases from J, the junction kept 2 bases outside the gene matches. The CDR3 covers 16 residues. CDR1 is SGHAT, CDR2 FQNNGV, per germline.

The rearrangement uses TRBV29-1 and TRBJ2-2; D is possibly TRBD1 (6 bases). CDR1 and CDR2 (germline): SQVTM, ANQGSEA. V lost 4 bases and J 3 bases, leaving 15 bases between the germline ends. The CDR3 spans 15 residues. The CDR3 nucleotides read TGCAGCGTTGGGGGGCGGACAGCTCACACCGGGGAGCTGTTTTTT. As protein: CSVGGRTAHTGELFF.

J is TRBJ1-1 and V is TRBV29-1; TRBD1 agrees at 9 bases. V shed 2 bases and J 4 bases; nucleotides not matched to a gene: 5. Germline CDR1 is SQVTM and CDR2 is ANQGSEA. CDR3 length: 14 residues. The CDR3 region has the DNA TGCAGCGTTGAACTCCGGGACAGGGCCACTGAAGCTTTCTTT. It is translated as CSVELRDRATEAFF.

This CDR3 is CASSPIQDTNYGYTF. CDR3 DNA: TGTGCCAGCTCACCAATCCAGGATACTAACTATGGCTACACCTTC. The chain combines TRBV18 with TRBJ1-2; D unclear. Trimming pared 2 bases from V and 0 bases from J, leaving 10 bases between. There are 15 residues in the CDR3. Germline V gene data show CDR1 as KGHSH and CDR2 as LQKENI.

This chain links TRBV30 with TRBJ1-1; D is undetermined. V was clipped by 5 bases and J by 1 base, with 11 bases between them. The germline V gene has CDR1 GTSNPN and CDR2 SVGIG (reference sequence). The CDR3 length is 13 residues. CDR3 residues: CAWRGGQNTEAFF. The CDR3 DNA reads as TGTGCCTGGCGTGGCGGGCAGAACACTGAAGCTTTCTTT.

CDR3 loop: CASSYSRGTYRLNTEAFF. The CDR3 region has the DNA TGTGCCAGCAGTTACTCTCGGGGAACCTACCGGTTGAACACTGAAGCTTTCTTT. This rearrangement joins TRBV6-2 or TRBV6-3 to TRBJ1-1; no reliable D call. CDR3 length: 18 residues. The V end lost 0 bases, the J end lost 0 bases, and 17 bases lay between the germline ends. Germline V CDR1 and CDR2: MNHEY, SVGEGT.

The CDR3, as DNA: TGTGCCAGCAGCCAAGCCGACAGGGGCCGTCTCGGCTACACCTTC. Translation: CASSQADRGRLGYTF. V usage is TRBV3-1 (or the pseudogene TRBV3-2) and J usage is TRBJ1-2; 8 bases are shared with TRBD1. V was pared by 1 base and J by 8 bases, with 9 bases of the junction left unmatched. The germline gives CDR1 LGHDT, CDR2 YNNKEL (reference sequence). The CDR3 consists of 15 residues.

J is TRBJ2-7 and V is TRBV27, with 8 bases lining up with TRBD2. Trimming removed 2 bases from V and 2 bases from J; junction bases left unmatched: 5. This CDR3 has 15 residues. The germline gives CDR1 MNHEY, CDR2 SMNVEV (reference sequence). DNA of the CDR3: TGTGCCAGCAGTTTAGCTAGCGGGCCTGCCTACGAGCAGTACTTC. It specifies CASSLASGPAYEQYF.

The chain employs TRBV6-6 and TRBJ2-7, with 8 nucleotides matching TRBD1. The CDR3 covers 16 residues. Per the germline V gene, CDR1 is MNHNY and CDR2 is SVGAGI (reference sequence). V trimming: 5 bases; J trimming: 2 bases; junction bases outside the gene matches: 11. DNA for the CDR3: TGTGCCAGCAGTCGATCGACAGGGGAGCGCGCCTACGAGCAGTACTTC. The encoded protein is CASSRSTGERAYEQYF.

This clone occurred once. CDR3 nucleotide sequence: TGTGCCAGCAGCTTTGGGGGGACCTATGGCTACACCTTC. Protein: CASSFGGTYGYTF. The gene calls are TRBV7-9 and TRBJ1-2, with D possibly matching TRBD1 (5 bases). The CDR3 consists of 13 residues. Trimming took 3 bases from V and 4 from J, leaving 9 bases between them. The germline V gene encodes CDR1 SEHNR and CDR2 FQNEAQ (reference sequence).

V gene TRBV19 combines with J gene TRBJ2-5; the D gene is possibly TRBD1 (6 bases). CDR1 and CDR2 from the germline V gene are LNHDA and SQIVND (reference sequence). There are 16 residues in the CDR3. Trimming shortened V by 5 bases and J by 10 bases, and 26 bases separated the two germline ends. In DNA form, the CDR3 reads TGTGCCAGTAGTCCACGAGGACAGCCACAAGAGAGTATCCAGTACTTC. Its translation is CASSPRGQPQESIQYF.

The V and J genes are TRBV5-1 and TRBJ2-2, with 7 bases matching TRBD2. CDR1 is SGHRS, CDR2 YFSETQ, per germline. CDR3 length: 17 amino acids. After removal of 0 bases from V and 4 bases from J, the junction contained 9 bases not matched to a gene. Here the CDR3 reads CASSLALAEIGTGELFF. For the CDR3, the DNA is TGCGCCAGCAGCTTGGCCCTAGCGGAGATAGGCACCGGGGAGCTGTTTTTT.

The chain couples TRBV5-1 to TRBJ1-1, with unresolved D. The CDR3 spans 13 residues. Germline V gene lookup returns CDR1 SGHRS and CDR2 YFSETQ. Trimming took 4 bases from V and 0 from J, leaving 7 bases between them. The CDR3 sequence: CASSAQVNTEAFF. CDR3 in DNA: TGCGCCAGCAGCGCACAAGTGAACACTGAAGCTTTCTTT. The full variable domain, with the rest looked up from reference TRBV5-1 and TRBJ1-1, is KAGVTQTPRYLIKTRGQQVTLSCSPISGHRSVSWYQQTPGQGLQFLFEYFSETQRNKGNFPGRFSGRQFSNSRSEMNVSTLELGDSALYLCASSAQVNTEAFFGQGTRLTVV.

The V and J genes are TRBV5-4 and TRBJ1-1; no reliable D call. Germline CDR1 is SGHNT and CDR2 is YYREEE (reference sequence). The CDR3 has 14 amino acids. The V end was cut by 1 base, the J end by 1 base, with 8 bases between. The CDR3 nucleotides are TGTGCCAGCAGCTTGCACAGTACGAACACTGAAGCTTTCTTT. Its protein product is CASSLHSTNTEAFF.

The rearrangement uses TRBV27 and TRBJ1-1, with a weak D call TRBD1 (6 bases). V lost 7 bases, J lost 4 bases, and 13 bases lay in between. The CDR3 runs to 13 residues. Germline V gene lookup returns CDR1 MNHEY and CDR2 SMNVEV (reference sequence). The CDR3 is CASTWRGATEAFF. Here the CDR3 DNA reads TGTGCCAGCACCTGGCGGGGGGCCACTGAAGCTTTCTTT.

The sample holds one count of this clone. CDR3 loop: CSVDLYEWGGYGYTF. CDR3 bases: TGCAGCGTTGATTTGTATGAGTGGGGAGGCTATGGCTACACCTTC. This rearrangement joins TRBV29-1 to TRBJ1-2; D is ambiguous. Germline CDR1 SQVTM, CDR2 ANQGSEA. V lost 3 bases to trimming and J lost 4 bases, with 18 bases between them. CDR3 length equals 15 residues.

This chain connects TRBV28 to TRBJ1-3, with a weak D call TRBD1 (5 bases). V was pared by 8 bases and J by 5 bases, with 13 bases between. The CDR3 consists of 13 residues. Germline lookup yields CDR1 MDHEN and CDR2 SYDVKM. CDR3 DNA sequence: TGTGCCAGCGGACCCCCAGGGAGAAACACCATATATTTT. It specifies CASGPPGRNTIYF.

A few counts support this clone. The chain recombines TRBV5-1 with TRBJ1-1; D is possibly TRBD1 (5 bases). The CDR3 extends over 13 amino acids. V was pared by 5 bases and J by 3 bases, with 11 bases between. Per germline, CDR1 SGHRS and CDR2 YFSETQ. The CDR3 loop is CASRLRGDTEAFF. The CDR3 coding sequence is TGCGCCAGCAGGCTCCGGGGGGACACTGAAGCTTTCTTT.

The chain has TRBV7-6 and TRBJ2-5; 8 bases fit TRBD1. Trimming took 5 bases from V and 5 from J; bases not matched to a gene: 4. Germline CDR1 and CDR2: SGHVS and FNYEAQ. CDR3 size: 13 residues. The CDR3: CASSGQGYETQYF. DNA for the CDR3: TGTGCCAGCAGCGGACAGGGTTACGAGACCCAGTACTTC. The full variable domain, in which reference TRBV7-6 and TRBJ2-5 provide the parts outside the CDR3, is GAGVSQSPRYKVTKRGQDVALRCDPISGHVSLYWYRQALGQGPEFLTYFNYEAQQDKSGLPNDRFSAERPEGSISTLTIQRTEQRDSAMYRCASSGQGYETQYFGPGTRLLVL.

Comment on this clone: The junction differs from germline at one of its ends, possibly a read error. The CDR3 nucleotides are TGTGCCAGCAGTTTAGACGGGTTTACTTTAACATCGGTCTTC. Translating it yields CASSLDGFTLTSVF. The rearrangement joins TRBV28 to TRBJ2-1; no clear D gene. Germline CDR1 is MDHEN and CDR2 is SYDVKM. CDR3 length: 14 residues.

The chain uses TRBV7-2 and TRBJ1-5; D not certain. The CDR3 loop spans 17 amino acids. V was clipped by 0 bases and J by 0 bases, with 12 bases between them. Germline lookup yields CDR1 SGHTA and CDR2 FQGNSA. DNA of the CDR3: TGTGCCAGCAGCTTAGCGGGGAGATCCAATAGCAATCAGCCCCAGCATTTT. This codes for CASSLAGRSNSNQPQHF.

V usage is TRBV18 and J usage is TRBJ1-5, with TRBD1 as a possible D gene (6 bases). V lost 1 base and J 4 bases, leaving 11 bases between the germline ends. In germline, CDR1 is KGHSH, CDR2 LQKENI. This CDR3 comprises 15 residues. CDR3 in amino acids: CASSPLTGKNQPQHF. The CDR3 bases are TGTGCCAGCTCACCACTAACAGGGAAAAATCAGCCCCAGCATTTT.

The chain employs TRBV18 and TRBJ1-1, with 7 bases aligning to TRBD1. The junction had 12 bases not matched to a gene; V was cut back by 4 bases and J by 7 bases. CDR3 length equals 15 residues. CDR1 and CDR2 (germline): KGHSH, LQKENI. The CDR3 bases are TGTGCCAGCTCACGGGGACAGCGGGCTGAAGGTGAAGCTTTCTTT. Its protein is CASSRGQRAEGEAFF.

The count of this clone is one. The rearrangement joins TRBV6-6 to TRBJ2-2, with TRBD1 identical over 10 bases. With V trimmed by 5 bases and J by 3 bases, 12 bases remained unmatched. Germline CDR1 MNHNY, CDR2 SVGAGI (reference sequence). The CDR3 loop spans 18 amino acids. CDR3 sequence reads: CASSPSRDRGGDTGELFF. In DNA, the CDR3 is TGTGCCAGCAGTCCGTCCCGGGACAGGGGTGGTGACACCGGGGAGCTGTTTTTT.